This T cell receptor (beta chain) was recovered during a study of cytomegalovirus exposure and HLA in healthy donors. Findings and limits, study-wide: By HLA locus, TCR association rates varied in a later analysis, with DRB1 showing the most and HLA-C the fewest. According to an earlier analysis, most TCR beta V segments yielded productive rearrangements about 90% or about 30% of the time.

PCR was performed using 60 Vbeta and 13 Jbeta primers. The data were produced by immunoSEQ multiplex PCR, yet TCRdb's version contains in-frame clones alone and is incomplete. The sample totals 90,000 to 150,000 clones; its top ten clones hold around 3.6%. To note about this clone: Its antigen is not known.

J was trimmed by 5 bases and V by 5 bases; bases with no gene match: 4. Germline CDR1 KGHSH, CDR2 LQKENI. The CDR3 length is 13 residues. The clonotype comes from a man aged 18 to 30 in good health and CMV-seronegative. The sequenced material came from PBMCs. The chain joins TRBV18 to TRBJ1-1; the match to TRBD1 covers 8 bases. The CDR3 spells CASSTGTGTEAFF. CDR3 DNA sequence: TGTGCCAGCTCAACCGGGACAGGAACTGAAGCTTTCTTT.